One sample yielded the 12 T cell receptor beta chains listed below, sequenced in a study of T cells in Graves' hyperthyroidism and ophthalmopathy. RNA transcripts served as the template for amplifying TCR beta CDR3 regions. Primed by the HTBI set, a first-round RT-PCR was run on the TCR CDR3. TCRdb recomputed calls from the multiplex PCR reads with MiXCR, one row per CDR3 protein. The sample gives 500,000 to 600,000 distinct CDR3 sequences, about 45% of which show up once; 19% is in the top ten. The sequenced sample was peripheral blood or thyroid tissue (not recorded which). Receptor source: an adult woman with Graves' disease, either hyperthyroidism or ophthalmopathy (not recorded which).

V is TRBV7-8 and J is TRBJ2-6; D is perhaps TRBD1 or TRBD2 (5 bases each). In germline, CDR1 is SGHVS, CDR2 FQNEAQ. V lost 2 bases and J 3 bases, leaving 17 bases between the germline ends. CDR3 length: 18 residues. The CDR3 DNA reads TGTGCCAGCAGCTTAAGGGTGGGGACCTCTTATGGGGCCAACGTCCTGACTTTC. Its protein product is CASSLRVGTSYGANVLTF.

This clonotype was recorded many times. The chain couples TRBV7-9 to TRBJ2-7; no definite D call. V was cut by 5 bases and J by 0 bases, with 8 bases left in between. The CDR3 has 13 residues. Germline V lookup: CDR1 SEHNR, CDR2 FQNEAQ (reference sequence). CDR3 sequence: CASSPRNSYEQYF. The CDR3 coding sequence is TGTGCCAGCAGCCCCCGGAACTCCTACGAGCAGTACTTC.

The table lists this clonotype with many counts. The DNA of the CDR3 is TGTGCCAGCAGCGGAAGGGGTAAATGGGAGACCCAGTACTTC. Amino acid sequence: CASSGRGKWETQYF. The V gene is TRBV7-9, the J gene TRBJ2-5; D is possibly TRBD1 (5 bases). Germline-derived CDR1 and CDR2 are SEHNR and FQNEAQ (reference sequence). This CDR3 has 14 residues. V dropped 5 bases and J dropped 5 bases, with 15 bases sitting between them.

The CDR3: CSAREGTENTEAFF. Here the CDR3 DNA reads TGCAGTGCTAGAGAAGGGACAGAGAACACTGAAGCTTTCTTT. The chain recombines TRBV20-1 with TRBJ1-1; 7 nucleotides agree with TRBD1. CDR1 is DFQATT and CDR2 is SNEGSKA in the germline V gene (reference sequence). V shed 0 bases, J shed 1 base, and the junction held 2 bases outside the gene matches. This CDR3 comprises 14 residues.

This clonotype was seen repeatedly, ten times or more. The chain couples TRBV4-1 to TRBJ1-2; 11 bases match TRBD1. With 3 bases clipped from V and 4 bases from J, the junction kept 10 bases outside the gene matches. The CDR3 is made up of 17 amino acids. Germline V gene sequence: CDR1 MGHRA, CDR2 YSYEKL. The DNA of the CDR3 is TGCGCCAGCAGCCACCGAATTGGACAGGGGGCTGTCTATGGCTACACCTTC. Residues: CASSHRIGQGAVYGYTF.

The chain recombines TRBV7-7 with TRBJ1-1; TRBD1 matches at 8 bases. This CDR3 is 13 amino acids long. The germline V gene has CDR1 SSHAT and CDR2 FNYEAQ (reference sequence). DNA of the CDR3: TGTGCTACGATAAAGACAGGGGATGGCTCCGCTTTCTTT. This encodes CATIKTGDGSAFF.

The CDR3 bases are TGTGCCAGCGGGCCCGGCACAACTAATGAAAAACTGTTTTTT. Protein sequence: CASGPGTTNEKLFF. This rearrangement joins TRBV6-6 to TRBJ1-4, with no clear D. This CDR3 has 14 amino acids. Germline CDR1 and CDR2: MNHNY and SVGAGI (reference sequence). Trimming pared 8 bases from V and 0 bases from J, leaving 10 bases between.

V gene TRBV5-1 combines with J gene TRBJ1-2, with 7 bases fitting TRBD1. The CDR3 sequence is 13 residues long. Germline V gene sequence: CDR1 SGHRS, CDR2 YFSETQ. V lost 2 bases to trimming and J lost 6 bases; unmatched junction nucleotides: 4. In nucleotides, the CDR3 is TGCGCCAGCAGCTTACTAGACAGGGATGGCTACACCTTC. It specifies CASSLLDRDGYTF.

This clonotype appeared many times. DNA of the CDR3: TGTGCCATCGCCAGACAGGGGTGGTATGGCTACACCTTC. It codes for CAIARQGWYGYTF. The V call is TRBV10-3, the J call TRBJ1-2; 8 bases line up with TRBD1. V lost 8 bases to trimming and J lost 5 bases; unmatched junction nucleotides: 7. The V gene's germline CDR1 is ENHRY and CDR2 SYGVKD. CDR3 size: 13 residues.

This clonotype occurred many times. The chain employs TRBV12-3 or TRBV12-4 and TRBJ1-6; 9 nucleotides match TRBD1. V shed 9 bases, J shed 10 bases, and the junction held 10 bases outside the gene matches. This CDR3 region has 14 residues. The CDR3 here is CASTRTGDGSPLHF. CDR3 coding DNA: TGTGCCAGTACCCGGACAGGGGACGGGTCACCCCTCCACTTT.

This clonotype was observed at least ten times. The chain carries TRBV19 and TRBJ1-2, with D possibly TRBD1 on 5 matching bases. V dropped 5 bases and J dropped 1 base, with 14 bases sitting between them. Germline V gene lookup returns CDR1 LNHDA and CDR2 SQIVND (reference sequence). CDR3 length: 15 residues. CDR3 residues: CASSVDSWGNYGYTF. In nucleotides, the CDR3 is TGTGCCAGTAGTGTCGACAGCTGGGGTAACTATGGCTACACCTTC.

This clonotype was seen many times. The gene calls are TRBV11-2 and TRBJ2-2; 11 bases line up with TRBD1. Per germline, CDR1 SGHAT and CDR2 FQNNGV. With V trimmed by 1 base and J by 1 base, 2 bases remained unmatched. This CDR3 comprises 17 residues. The CDR3 DNA is TGTGCCAGCAGCTTAGGGACAGGGGGCAAGAACACCGGGGAGCTGTTTTTT. Residues: CASSLGTGGKNTGELFF.